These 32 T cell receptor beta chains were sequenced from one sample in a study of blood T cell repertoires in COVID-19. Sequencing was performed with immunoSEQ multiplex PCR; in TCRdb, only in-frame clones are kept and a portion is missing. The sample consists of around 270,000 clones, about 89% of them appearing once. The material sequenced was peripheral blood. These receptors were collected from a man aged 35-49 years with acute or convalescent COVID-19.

CDR3 protein: CASSDRGAGELFF. CDR3 DNA: TGTGCCAGCAGTGACAGGGGGGCCGGGGAGCTGTTTTTT. The V call is TRBV6-1, the J call TRBJ2-2, with D possibly TRBD1 on 7 matching bases. Germline V gene sequence: CDR1 MNHNS, CDR2 SASEGT. V lost 3 bases and J lost 6, with 8 bases in between. This CDR3 comprises 13 residues.

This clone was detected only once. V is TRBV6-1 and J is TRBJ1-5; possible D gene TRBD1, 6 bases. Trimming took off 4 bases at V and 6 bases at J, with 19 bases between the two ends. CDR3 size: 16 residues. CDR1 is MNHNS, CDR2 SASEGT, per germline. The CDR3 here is CASSALRTVRGQPQHF. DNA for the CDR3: TGTGCCAGCAGTGCCCTCAGGACAGTTCGAGGTCAGCCCCAGCATTTT.

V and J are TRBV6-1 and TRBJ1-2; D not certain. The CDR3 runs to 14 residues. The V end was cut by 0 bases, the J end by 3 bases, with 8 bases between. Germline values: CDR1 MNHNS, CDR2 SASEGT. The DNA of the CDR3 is TGTGCCAGCAGTGAAGCGAACGGTTACTATGGCTACACCTTC. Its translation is CASSEANGYYGYTF.

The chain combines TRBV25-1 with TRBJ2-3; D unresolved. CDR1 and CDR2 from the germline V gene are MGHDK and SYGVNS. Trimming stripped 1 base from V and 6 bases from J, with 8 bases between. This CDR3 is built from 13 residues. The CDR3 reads CASSEFPRDTQYF. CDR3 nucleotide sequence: TGTGCCAGCAGTGAATTTCCCCGGGATACGCAGTATTTT.

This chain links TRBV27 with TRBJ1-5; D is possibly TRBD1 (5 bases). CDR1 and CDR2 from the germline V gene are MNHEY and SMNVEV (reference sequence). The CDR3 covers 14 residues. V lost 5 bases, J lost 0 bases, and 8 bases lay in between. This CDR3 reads CASSLRGSNQPQHF. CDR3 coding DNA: TGTGCCAGCAGTCTAAGGGGTAGCAATCAGCCCCAGCATTTT.

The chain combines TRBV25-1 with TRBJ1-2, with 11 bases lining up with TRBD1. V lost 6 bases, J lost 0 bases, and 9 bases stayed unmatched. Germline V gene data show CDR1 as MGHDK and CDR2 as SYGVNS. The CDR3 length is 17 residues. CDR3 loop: CASRSPGQGVANYGYTF. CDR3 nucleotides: TGTGCCAGCAGAAGCCCGGGACAGGGGGTAGCTAACTATGGCTACACCTTC.

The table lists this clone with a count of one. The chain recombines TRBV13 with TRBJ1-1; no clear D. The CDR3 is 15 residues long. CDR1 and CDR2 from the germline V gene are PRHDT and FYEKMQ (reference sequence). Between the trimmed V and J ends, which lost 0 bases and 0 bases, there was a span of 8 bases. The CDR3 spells CASSLGPVMNTEAFF. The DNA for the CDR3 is TGTGCCAGCAGCTTAGGCCCGGTCATGAACACTGAAGCTTTCTTT.

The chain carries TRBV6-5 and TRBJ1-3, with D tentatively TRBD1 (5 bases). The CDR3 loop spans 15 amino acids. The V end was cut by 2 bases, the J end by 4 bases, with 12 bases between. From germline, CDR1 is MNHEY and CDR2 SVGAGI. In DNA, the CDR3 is TGTGCCAGCAGTTACGATGGCGGGGGAGGAAACACCATATATTTT. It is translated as CASSYDGGGGNTIYF.

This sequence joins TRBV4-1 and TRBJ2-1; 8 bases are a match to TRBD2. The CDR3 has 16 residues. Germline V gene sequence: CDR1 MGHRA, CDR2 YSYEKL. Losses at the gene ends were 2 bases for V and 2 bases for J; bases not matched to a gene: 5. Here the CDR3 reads CASSQPRGGPYNEQFF. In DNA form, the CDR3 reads TGCGCCAGCAGCCAACCCCGGGGGGGCCCCTACAATGAGCAGTTCTTC.

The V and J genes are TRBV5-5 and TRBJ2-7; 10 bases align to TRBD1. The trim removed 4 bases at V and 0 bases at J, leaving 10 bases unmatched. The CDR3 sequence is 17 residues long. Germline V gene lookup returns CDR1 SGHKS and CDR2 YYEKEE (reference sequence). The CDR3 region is CASSAGQGSPSSYEQYF. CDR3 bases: TGTGCCAGCAGCGCGGGACAGGGGTCCCCGAGCTCCTACGAGCAGTACTTC.

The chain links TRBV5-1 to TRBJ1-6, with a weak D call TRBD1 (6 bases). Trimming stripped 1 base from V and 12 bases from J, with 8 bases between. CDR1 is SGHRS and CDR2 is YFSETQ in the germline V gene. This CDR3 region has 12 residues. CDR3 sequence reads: CASSLTGKPLHF. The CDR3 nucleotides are TGCGCCAGCAGCTTGACAGGGAAACCCCTCCACTTT.

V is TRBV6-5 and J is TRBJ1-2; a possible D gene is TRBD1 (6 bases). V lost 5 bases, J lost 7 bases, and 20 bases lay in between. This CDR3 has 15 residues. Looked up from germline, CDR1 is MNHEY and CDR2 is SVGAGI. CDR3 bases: TGTGCCAGCAGTCCGGGACATCCTTTATCGGGTGGCTACACCTTC. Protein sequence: CASSPGHPLSGGYTF.

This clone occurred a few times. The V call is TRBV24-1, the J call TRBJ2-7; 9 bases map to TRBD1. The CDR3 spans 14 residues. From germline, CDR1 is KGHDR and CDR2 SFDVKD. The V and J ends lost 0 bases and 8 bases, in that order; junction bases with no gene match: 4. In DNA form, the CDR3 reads TGTGCCACCAGTGATTTGAGGGACAGGGACCAGCAGTACTTC. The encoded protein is CATSDLRDRDQQYF.

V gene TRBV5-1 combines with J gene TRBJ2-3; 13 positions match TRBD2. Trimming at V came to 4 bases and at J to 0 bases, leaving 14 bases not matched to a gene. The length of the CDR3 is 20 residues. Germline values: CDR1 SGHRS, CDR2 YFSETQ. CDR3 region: CASSQPGTSGDLSSTDTQYF. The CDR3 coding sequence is TGCGCCAGCAGCCAACCCGGGACTAGCGGGGACCTTTCTAGCACAGATACGCAGTATTTT.

CDR3 in amino acids: CASSLLNEQFF. The CDR3 coding sequence is TGTGCCAGCAGCTTATTAAATGAGCAGTTCTTC. The chain is built from TRBV7-8 and TRBJ2-1; D is ambiguous. The CDR3 runs to 11 residues. Germline V gene lookup returns CDR1 SGHVS and CDR2 FQNEAQ. Trimming left V 2 bases short and J 7 bases short, with 3 bases between.

The CDR3 loop reads CATSDRAGFPNQPQHF. CDR3 in DNA: TGTGCCACCAGTGATAGGGCAGGGTTCCCCAATCAGCCCCAGCATTTT. The chain uses TRBV24-1 and TRBJ1-5, with D tentatively TRBD1 (5 bases). Germline values: CDR1 KGHDR, CDR2 SFDVKD. This CDR3 is built from 16 residues. Deletions cut 3 bases from V and 3 bases from J, with 14 bases between.

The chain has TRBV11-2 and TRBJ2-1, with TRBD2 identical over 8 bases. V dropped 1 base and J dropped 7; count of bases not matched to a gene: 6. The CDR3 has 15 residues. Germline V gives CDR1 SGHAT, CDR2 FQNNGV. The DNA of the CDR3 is TGTGCCAGCAGCTTAGGGGGTAGCGGGGTAAATGAGCAGTTCTTC. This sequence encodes CASSLGGSGVNEQFF.

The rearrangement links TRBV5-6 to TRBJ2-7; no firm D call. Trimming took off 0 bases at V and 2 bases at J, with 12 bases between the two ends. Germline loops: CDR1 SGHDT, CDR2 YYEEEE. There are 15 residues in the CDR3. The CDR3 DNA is TGTGCCAGCAGCTTGGCCGGTGCAAGTCCCTACGAGCAGTACTTC. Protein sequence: CASSLAGASPYEQYF.

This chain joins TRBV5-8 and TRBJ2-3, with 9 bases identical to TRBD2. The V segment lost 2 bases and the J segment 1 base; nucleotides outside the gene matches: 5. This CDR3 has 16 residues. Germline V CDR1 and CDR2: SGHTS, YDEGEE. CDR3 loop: CASSFGLAPRTDTQYF. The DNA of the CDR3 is TGTGCCAGCAGCTTCGGACTAGCGCCGCGCACAGATACGCAGTATTTT. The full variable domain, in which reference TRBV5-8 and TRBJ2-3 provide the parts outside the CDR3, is EAGVTQSPTHLIKTRGQQATLRCSPISGHTSVYWYQQALGLGLQFLLWYDEGEERNRGNFPPRFSGRQFPNYSSELNVNALELEDSALYLCASSFGLAPRTDTQYFGPGTRLTVL.

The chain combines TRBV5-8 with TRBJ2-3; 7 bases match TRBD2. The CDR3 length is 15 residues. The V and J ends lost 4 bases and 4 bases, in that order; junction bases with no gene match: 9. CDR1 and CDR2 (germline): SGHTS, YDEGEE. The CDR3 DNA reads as TGTGCCAGCAGCCCCGTCGGGGGGAGGGCAGATACGCAGTATTTT. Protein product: CASSPVGGRADTQYF.

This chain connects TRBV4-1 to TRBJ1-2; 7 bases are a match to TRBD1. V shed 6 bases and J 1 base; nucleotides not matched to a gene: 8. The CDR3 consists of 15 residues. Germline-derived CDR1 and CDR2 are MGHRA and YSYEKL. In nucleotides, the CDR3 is TGCGCCAGCAGTATTGAGACAGGGTATAACTATGGCTACACCTTC. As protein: CASSIETGYNYGYTF.

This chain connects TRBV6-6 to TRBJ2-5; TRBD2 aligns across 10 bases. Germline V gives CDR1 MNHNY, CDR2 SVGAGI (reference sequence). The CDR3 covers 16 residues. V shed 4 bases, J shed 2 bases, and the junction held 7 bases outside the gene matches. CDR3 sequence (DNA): TGTGCCAGCAGTTCCTTAGCGGGGGGCCCTCAAGAGACCCAGTACTTC. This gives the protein CASSSLAGGPQETQYF.

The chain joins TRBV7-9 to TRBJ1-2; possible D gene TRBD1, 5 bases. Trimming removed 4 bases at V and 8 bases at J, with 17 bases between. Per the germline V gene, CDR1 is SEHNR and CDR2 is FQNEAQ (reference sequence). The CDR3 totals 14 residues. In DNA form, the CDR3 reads TGTGCCAGCAGCTCCTCCCCGGGACGGGAGGGCTACACCTTC. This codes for CASSSSPGREGYTF. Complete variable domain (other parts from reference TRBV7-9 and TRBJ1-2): DTGVSQNPRHKITKRGQNVTFRCDPISEHNRLYWYRQTLGQGPEFLTYFQNEAQLEKSRLLSDRFSAERPKGSFSTLEIQRTEQGDSAMYLCASSSSPGREGYTFGSGTRLTVV.

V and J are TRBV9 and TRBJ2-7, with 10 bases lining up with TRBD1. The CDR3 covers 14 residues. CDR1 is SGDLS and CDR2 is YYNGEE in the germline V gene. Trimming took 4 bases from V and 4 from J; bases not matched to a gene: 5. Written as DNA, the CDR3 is TGTGCCAGCAGCCCCCGGACAGGGGGATACGAGCAGTACTTC. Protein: CASSPRTGGYEQYF.

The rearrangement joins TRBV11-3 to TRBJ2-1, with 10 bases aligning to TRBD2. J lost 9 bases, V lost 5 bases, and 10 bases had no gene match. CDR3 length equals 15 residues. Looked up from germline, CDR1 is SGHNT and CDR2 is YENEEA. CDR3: CASSPGSGGVREQFF. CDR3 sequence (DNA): TGTGCCAGCAGCCCGGGGAGCGGGGGGGTACGTGAGCAGTTCTTC.

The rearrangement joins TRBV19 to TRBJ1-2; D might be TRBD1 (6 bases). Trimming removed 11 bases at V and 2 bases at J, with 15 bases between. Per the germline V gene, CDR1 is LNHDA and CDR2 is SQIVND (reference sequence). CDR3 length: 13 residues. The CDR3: CAFGQSRNYGYTF. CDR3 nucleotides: TGTGCCTTCGGACAGAGTAGAAACTATGGCTACACCTTC.

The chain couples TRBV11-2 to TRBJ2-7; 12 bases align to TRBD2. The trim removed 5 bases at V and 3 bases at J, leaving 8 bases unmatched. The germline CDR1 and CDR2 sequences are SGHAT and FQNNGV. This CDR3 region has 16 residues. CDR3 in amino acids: CASSKSWTSGIYEQYF. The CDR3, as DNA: TGTGCCAGCAGCAAAAGCTGGACTAGCGGGATCTACGAGCAGTACTTC.

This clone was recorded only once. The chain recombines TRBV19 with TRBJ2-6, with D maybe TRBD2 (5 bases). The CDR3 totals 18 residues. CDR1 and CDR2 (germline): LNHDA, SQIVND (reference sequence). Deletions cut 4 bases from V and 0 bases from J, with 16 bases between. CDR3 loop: CASSTLGIGLSGANVLTF. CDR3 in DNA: TGTGCCAGTAGTACACTAGGGATCGGCCTCTCTGGGGCCAACGTCCTGACTTTC.

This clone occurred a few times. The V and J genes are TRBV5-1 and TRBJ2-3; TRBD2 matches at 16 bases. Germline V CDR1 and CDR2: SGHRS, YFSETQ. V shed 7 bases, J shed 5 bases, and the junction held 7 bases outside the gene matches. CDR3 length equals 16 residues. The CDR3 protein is CASSGLAGGLGDTQYF. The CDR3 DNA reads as TGCGCCAGCTCGGGACTAGCGGGGGGGCTAGGAGATACGCAGTATTTT.

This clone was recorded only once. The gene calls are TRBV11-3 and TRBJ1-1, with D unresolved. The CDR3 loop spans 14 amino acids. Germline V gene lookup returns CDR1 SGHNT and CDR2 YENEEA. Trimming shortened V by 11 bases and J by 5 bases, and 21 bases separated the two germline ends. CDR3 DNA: TGTGCCCCACACTGGGAGGCCCCGGGGACTGAAGCTTTCTTT. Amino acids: CAPHWEAPGTEAFF.

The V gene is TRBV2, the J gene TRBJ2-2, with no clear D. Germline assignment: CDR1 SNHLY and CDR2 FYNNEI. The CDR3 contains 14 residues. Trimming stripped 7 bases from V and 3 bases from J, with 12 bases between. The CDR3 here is CASNFATDTGELFF. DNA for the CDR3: TGTGCCAGCAATTTCGCTACTGACACCGGGGAGCTGTTTTTT.

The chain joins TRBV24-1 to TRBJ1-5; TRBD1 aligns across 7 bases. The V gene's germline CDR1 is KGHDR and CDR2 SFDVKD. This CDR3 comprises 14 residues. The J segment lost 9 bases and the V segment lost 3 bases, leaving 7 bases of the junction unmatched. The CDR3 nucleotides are TGTGCCACCAGTGATGGGACAGCCTTTTGGCCCCAGCATTTT. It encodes CATSDGTAFWPQHF.